This T cell receptor (beta chain) was sequenced for a study of blood T cell repertoires in COVID-19. The repertoire was sequenced with immunoSEQ multiplex PCR; TCRdb's copy has only in-frame clones and lacks some. The sample records approximately 300,000 clones, more than 70% being singletons. Germline V lookup: CDR1 MDHEN, CDR2 SYDVKM. J was trimmed by 0 bases and V by 7 bases; bases with no gene match: 6. The CDR3 is made up of 16 amino acids. The clonotype comes from a woman in her fifties or sixties with acute or convalescent COVID-19. Sequenced sample: peripheral blood. The chain links TRBV28 to TRBJ1-3; TRBD1 aligns across 10 bases. The CDR3 DNA reads as TGTGCCAGCACCGGGACAGGGGATATCTCTGGAAACACCATATATTTT. This encodes CASTGTGDISGNTIYF.